This TCR beta chain derives from a study of CD8+CD57+ T cells in acquired aplastic anemia. Study overall: The study obtained an average of 3.2 ug of DNA from sorted CD4+ and CD8+ cells. There were 10 million to 14 million reads, on average, for CD4+ cells from healthy donors.

The TCR beta profiling, which covered VDJ combination and CDR3 sequence, was carried out using genomic DNA as the template. One entry per CDR3 protein, called by TCRdb with MiXCR from the reads. The repertoire has some 190,000 distinct CDR3 sequences, 45% to 50% of them found once; the top ten carry around 3%. There are 13 residues in the CDR3. Germline loops: CDR1 MNHNS, CDR2 SASEGT. V was pared by 6 bases and J by 4 bases, with 13 bases between. The sequence derives from a human donor in good health. This chain joins TRBV6-1 and TRBJ2-7; possible D gene TRBD1, 5 bases. Material: sorted CD4+, CD8+, or CD8+CD57+ T cells (not recorded which) from PBMCs. The CDR3 loop is CASSSTATYEQYF. CDR3 nucleotides: TGTGCCAGCAGCTCGACAGCTACATACGAGCAGTACTTC.